A selection of T cell receptor beta chains follows, all from one sample in a study of siplizumab effects on memory and regulatory T cells. Clones were read by immunoSEQ multiplex PCR, and TCRdb kept only the in-frame ones, dropping some. This sample yields about 100,000 clones, of which around 94% are seen a single time; roughly 0.61% belongs to the top ten. Input material: Tregs sorted from blood. The source is a human donor in good health. CDR3s include the opening cysteine and the closing phenylalanine or tryptophan. The D gene is left open where the match is weak. The listing skips clone size in some rows; elsewhere it reads once, few, many or a size class.

cdr3_aa: CASSLSASALSYNEQFF; cdr3_nt: TGTGCCAGCAGCTTATCCGCTAGTGCTCTATCCTACAATGAGCAGTTCTTC; clone_size: once; d_call: NA; j_call: TRBJ2-1; v_call: TRBV7-9
cdr3_aa: CASSRPVFSYNEQFF; cdr3_nt: TGTGCCAGCAGCCGTCCCGTCTTCTCCTACAATGAGCAGTTCTTC; clone_size: NA; d_call: NA; j_call: TRBJ2-1; v_call: TRBV7-9
cdr3_aa: CASSLSWNYGYTF; cdr3_nt: TGTGCCAGCAGTTTATCCTGGAACTATGGCTACACCTTC; clone_size: once; d_call: NA; j_call: TRBJ1-2; v_call: TRBV27
cdr3_aa: CASRGGGLAYGYTF; cdr3_nt: TGTGCCAGCAGGGGGGGTGGTTTGGCCTATGGCTACACCTTC; clone_size: NA; d_call: NA; j_call: TRBJ1-2; v_call: TRBV28
cdr3_aa: CASSGTASTDTQYF; cdr3_nt: TGTGCCAGCAGTGGGACAGCTAGCACAGATACGCAGTATTTT; clone_size: once; d_call: NA; j_call: TRBJ2-3; v_call: TRBV2
cdr3_aa: CASSFGPPPTDTQYF; cdr3_nt: TGCGCCAGCAGTTTCGGCCCGCCCCCGACAGATACGCAGTATTTT; clone_size: NA; d_call: NA; j_call: TRBJ2-3; v_call: TRBV5-1
cdr3_aa: CASHRHTLSNIQYF; cdr3_nt: TGTGCCAGCCACCGACACACCCTCTCAAACATTCAGTACTTC; clone_size: NA; d_call: NA; j_call: TRBJ2-4; v_call: TRBV28
cdr3_aa: CATSRGGQSTDTQYF; cdr3_nt: TGTGCCACCAGCAGAGGTGGACAGTCCACAGATACGCAGTATTTT; clone_size: NA; d_call: NA; j_call: TRBJ2-3; v_call: TRBV15
cdr3_aa: CASKAGQSNQPQHF; cdr3_nt: TGTGCCAGCAAAGCGGGACAGAGCAATCAGCCCCAGCATTTT; clone_size: NA; d_call: TRBD1; j_call: TRBJ1-5; v_call: TRBV2
cdr3_aa: CASSERRQNNQPQHF; cdr3_nt: TGTGCCAGCAGTGAGAGGCGACAAAACAATCAGCCCCAGCATTTT; clone_size: NA; d_call: NA; j_call: TRBJ1-5; v_call: TRBV2
cdr3_aa: CASRGEQYF; cdr3_nt: TGTGCCAGTCGTGGGGAGCAGTACTTC; clone_size: NA; d_call: NA; j_call: TRBJ2-7; v_call: TRBV2
cdr3_aa: CSVEDRTGRYEQYF; cdr3_nt: TGCAGCGTTGAAGATCGGACAGGGAGGTACGAGCAGTACTTC; clone_size: NA; d_call: TRBD1; j_call: TRBJ2-7; v_call: TRBV29-1
cdr3_aa: CAISSDQGNQETQYF; cdr3_nt: TGTGCCATCAGTTCCGATCAGGGGAACCAAGAGACCCAGTACTTC; clone_size: NA; d_call: NA; j_call: TRBJ2-5; v_call: TRBV10-3
cdr3_aa: CASREATGVRTDTQYF; cdr3_nt: TGTGCCAGCAGGGAGGCTACAGGGGTCCGCACAGATACGCAGTATTTT; clone_size: NA; d_call: TRBD1; j_call: TRBJ2-3; v_call: TRBV5-4
cdr3_aa: CASKGLGSQETQYF; cdr3_nt: TGTGCCAGTAAGGGCCTGGGGAGCCAAGAGACCCAGTACTTC; clone_size: NA; d_call: NA; j_call: TRBJ2-5; v_call: TRBV19
cdr3_aa: CASSEFLGTPTLGEKTQYF; cdr3_nt: TGTGCCAGCAGTGAATTTCTCGGGACTCCAACTTTGGGGGAGAAGACCCAGTACTTC; clone_size: once; d_call: NA; j_call: TRBJ2-5; v_call: TRBV6-1
cdr3_aa: CASSIDHGQLSSPQHF; cdr3_nt: TGTGCCAGTAGTATAGATCACGGACAGTTGTCTTCGCCCCAGCATTTT; clone_size: NA; d_call: NA; j_call: TRBJ1-5; v_call: TRBV19
cdr3_aa: CASSPGLGLGEQYF; cdr3_nt: TGTGCCAGCAGCCCCGGGCTGGGGCTCGGCGAGCAGTACTTC; clone_size: once; d_call: NA; j_call: TRBJ2-7; v_call: TRBV7-8
cdr3_aa: CASSYLSSGRAYEQYF; cdr3_nt: TGTGCCAGCAGTTACCTAAGTAGCGGGAGGGCCTACGAGCAGTACTTC; clone_size: NA; d_call: TRBD2; j_call: TRBJ2-7; v_call: TRBV27
cdr3_aa: CASSLAGGTGELFF; cdr3_nt: TGTGCCAGCAGCTTAGCAGGGGGCACCGGGGAGCTGTTTTTT; clone_size: NA; d_call: TRBD1; j_call: TRBJ2-2; v_call: TRBV11-2
cdr3_aa: CASSQVIGGGEQFF; cdr3_nt: TGTGCCAGCAGCCAAGTTATCGGCGGAGGGGAGCAGTTCTTC; clone_size: NA; d_call: NA; j_call: TRBJ2-1; v_call: TRBV14
cdr3_aa: CASKRSSYNSPLHF; cdr3_nt: TGTGCCAGCAAACGGTCCTCCTATAATTCACCCCTCCACTTT; clone_size: NA; d_call: NA; j_call: TRBJ1-6; v_call: TRBV6-5
cdr3_aa: CASSVGNPYGYTF; cdr3_nt: TGTGCCAGCAGTGTGGGCAATCCCTATGGCTACACCTTC; clone_size: NA; d_call: NA; j_call: TRBJ1-2; v_call: TRBV6-1
cdr3_aa: CASSSVGPRTEAFF; cdr3_nt: TGTGCCAGCAGTTCAGTGGGTCCAAGGACTGAAGCTTTCTTT; clone_size: NA; d_call: NA; j_call: TRBJ1-1; v_call: TRBV27
cdr3_aa: CASSYSTPSSYNEQFF; cdr3_nt: TGTGCCAGCAGTTACTCGACCCCGAGCTCCTACAATGAGCAGTTCTTC; clone_size: NA; d_call: NA; j_call: TRBJ2-1; v_call: TRBV6-5
cdr3_aa: CASSYGVRGSFSYNEQFF; cdr3_nt: TGTGCCAGCAGCTACGGTGTGAGGGGGTCATTCTCCTACAATGAGCAGTTCTTC; clone_size: NA; d_call: NA; j_call: TRBJ2-1; v_call: TRBV7-8
cdr3_aa: CAWSLVSGNTIYF; cdr3_nt: TGTGCCTGGAGTCTGGTCTCTGGAAACACCATATATTTT; clone_size: NA; d_call: NA; j_call: TRBJ1-3; v_call: TRBV30
cdr3_aa: CASSRLAGTQETQYF; cdr3_nt: TGCGCCAGCAGCCGCCTTGCGGGAACCCAAGAGACCCAGTACTTC; clone_size: NA; d_call: NA; j_call: TRBJ2-5; v_call: TRBV5-1
cdr3_aa: CSFRQREGQYHEQFF; cdr3_nt: TGCAGCTTCCGTCAGCGGGAGGGCCAATATCATGAGCAGTTCTTC; clone_size: NA; d_call: TRBD2; j_call: TRBJ2-1; v_call: TRBV29-1